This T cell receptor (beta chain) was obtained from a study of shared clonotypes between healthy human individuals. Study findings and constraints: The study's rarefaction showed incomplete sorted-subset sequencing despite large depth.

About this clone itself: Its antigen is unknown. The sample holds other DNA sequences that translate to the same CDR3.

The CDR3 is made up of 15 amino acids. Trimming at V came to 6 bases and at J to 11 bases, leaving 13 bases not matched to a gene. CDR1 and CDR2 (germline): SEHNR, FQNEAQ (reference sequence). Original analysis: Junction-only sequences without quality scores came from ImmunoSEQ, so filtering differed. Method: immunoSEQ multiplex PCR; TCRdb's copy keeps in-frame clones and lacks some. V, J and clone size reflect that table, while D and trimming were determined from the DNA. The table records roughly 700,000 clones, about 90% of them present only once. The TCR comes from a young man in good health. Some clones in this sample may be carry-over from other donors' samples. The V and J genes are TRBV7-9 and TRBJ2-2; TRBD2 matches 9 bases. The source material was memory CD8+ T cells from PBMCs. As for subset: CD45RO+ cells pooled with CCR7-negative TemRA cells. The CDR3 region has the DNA TGTGCCAGCAGTCATAGCGGGAGAGGTGTAGAAGAGCTGTTTTTT. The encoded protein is CASSHSGRGVEELFF.